The 27 T cell receptor beta chains in this list originate from one sample, sequenced in a study of blood T cell repertoires in COVID-19. TCRdb's table, derived via immunoSEQ multiplex PCR, lists solely in-frame clones and lacks some. The sample records a few hundred thousand clones, roughly 85% being singletons. The sequenced material came from peripheral blood. The origin of the receptors is a woman under 40 with active or convalescent COVID-19.

This clone was seen once. The chain recombines TRBV5-1 with TRBJ2-7; D possibly corresponds to TRBD1 (6 bases). Per germline, CDR1 SGHRS and CDR2 YFSETQ. Trimming removed 0 bases from V and 3 bases from J, with 16 bases in between. The CDR3 is 16 residues long. CDR3 loop: CASSLAPGAPVYEQYF. In DNA, the CDR3 is TGCGCCAGCAGCTTGGCGCCAGGGGCGCCTGTCTACGAGCAGTACTTC.

The rearrangement joins TRBV27 to TRBJ1-1; 7 nucleotides line up with TRBD1. The CDR3 contains 15 residues. The V gene end was trimmed by 7 bases and the J gene end by 2 bases; junction bases not matched to a gene: 10. The V gene's germline CDR1 is MNHEY and CDR2 SMNVEV (reference sequence). CDR3: CASNLRQGTNTEAFF. The DNA for the CDR3 is TGTGCCAGCAATCTCCGACAGGGAACAAACACTGAAGCTTTCTTT.

This chain links TRBV5-1 with TRBJ1-4, with D maybe TRBD1 (6 bases). V was cut by 4 bases and J by 7 bases, with 17 bases left in between. Germline loops: CDR1 SGHRS, CDR2 YFSETQ. This CDR3 has 15 amino acids. CDR3 nucleotide sequence: TGCGCCAGCAGCCCACAGGGTAATTTCGGTGAAAAACTGTTTTTT. It is translated as CASSPQGNFGEKLFF.

This rearrangement joins TRBV7-9 to TRBJ1-1; D not certain. Deletions cut 1 base from V and 1 base from J, with 7 bases between. Per the germline V gene, CDR1 is SEHNR and CDR2 is FQNEAQ (reference sequence). CDR3 length: 14 amino acids. This CDR3 is CASSLVHGNTEAFF. In DNA form, the CDR3 reads TGTGCCAGCAGCTTAGTCCACGGGAACACTGAAGCTTTCTTT.

This clone showed up just once. The chain combines TRBV19 with TRBJ1-1, with 10 bases matching TRBD1. CDR1 LNHDA and CDR2 SQIVND come from the germline V gene (reference sequence). V lost 9 bases, J lost 4 bases, and 11 bases stayed unmatched. The CDR3 contains 15 residues. The CDR3 here is CASSGQGVLSTEAFF. Written as DNA, the CDR3 is TGTGCCAGCTCCGGACAGGGGGTACTCAGCACTGAAGCTTTCTTT.

This clone was seen only a few times. The chain carries TRBV27 and TRBJ2-7; a possible D gene is TRBD1 (5 bases). The V end was cut by 6 bases, the J end by 4 bases, with 7 bases between. CDR3 length equals 11 residues. CDR1 is MNHEY, CDR2 SMNVEV, per germline (reference sequence). This CDR3 is CASSNRYEQYF. CDR3 coding DNA: TGTGCCAGCAGCAACAGGTACGAGCAGTACTTC.

The chain carries TRBV5-1 and TRBJ1-2, with D possibly being TRBD1 (5 bases). V lost 6 bases, J lost 8 bases, and 20 bases lay in between. CDR1 and CDR2 from the germline V gene are SGHRS and YFSETQ. The CDR3 has 14 amino acids. The CDR3, as DNA: TGCGCCAGCACCTTATCCGACAGCGCGCGGGGCTACACCTTC. It specifies CASTLSDSARGYTF.

V is TRBV9 and J is TRBJ2-2, with D possibly being TRBD2 (7 bases). This CDR3 has 15 residues. The V end lost 7 bases, the J end lost 4 bases, and 17 bases lay between the germline ends. The germline CDR1 and CDR2 sequences are SGDLS and YYNGEE. The CDR3 region is CASAGGAGGTGELFF. The CDR3 bases are TGTGCCAGCGCTGGGGGGGCCGGTGGCACCGGGGAGCTGTTTTTT.

The rearrangement joins TRBV9 to TRBJ1-6; D might be TRBD1 (5 bases). The CDR3 is made up of 17 amino acids. Germline CDR1 SGDLS, CDR2 YYNGEE. V was shortened by 4 bases and J by 10 bases, with 24 bases between the two germline ends. Here the CDR3 DNA reads TGTGCCAGCAGCCCCCTAGATTCTAGGGGATCCGGATCACCCCTCCACTTT. The encoded protein is CASSPLDSRGSGSPLHF.

The chain couples TRBV7-2 to TRBJ2-4; tentative D call: TRBD1 (6 bases). The CDR3 is made up of 14 amino acids. The V gene lost 1 base and the J gene lost 4 bases, with 8 bases spanning the gap. The germline V gene encodes CDR1 SGHTA and CDR2 FQGNSA. CDR3 coding DNA: TGTGCCAGCAGCTTAGTAACAGGGAAAAACATTCAGTACTTC. Translation: CASSLVTGKNIQYF.

The table lists this clone with a count of one. The rearrangement joins TRBV2 to TRBJ2-3; D unclear. V dropped 6 bases and J dropped 3 bases, with 7 bases sitting between them. Germline lookup yields CDR1 SNHLY and CDR2 FYNNEI. CDR3 length: 12 residues. The CDR3 region has the DNA TGTGCCAGCAGCCTACTAACAGATACGCAGTATTTT. As protein: CASSLLTDTQYF.

The gene calls are TRBV2 and TRBJ1-2; D remains unclear. CDR1 and CDR2 (germline): SNHLY, FYNNEI. V shed 4 bases and J shed 8 bases, with 8 bases lying between them. CDR3 length equals 11 residues. The CDR3 DNA sequence: TGTGCCAGCAGTGGGTATGAGGGCTACACCTTC. Its translation: CASSGYEGYTF.

The chain links TRBV28 to TRBJ1-5, with 8 bases matching TRBD1. Germline V lookup: CDR1 MDHEN, CDR2 SYDVKM. The CDR3 length is 14 residues. V gave up 4 bases and J gave up 7 bases; unmatched junction bases: 6. The DNA for the CDR3 is TGTGCCAGCAGTTCGGGACAGGCGCAACAGCCCCAGCATTTT. Its translation is CASSSGQAQQPQHF.

This sequence joins TRBV7-6 and TRBJ2-5, with 15 bases aligning to TRBD2. V lost 5 bases and J lost 9; bases outside the gene matches: 13. The CDR3 is 17 amino acids. Germline V gene lookup returns CDR1 SGHVS and CDR2 FNYEAQ. The CDR3 region is CASSLRGLAGGLSAQYF. DNA of the CDR3: TGTGCCAGCAGCCTCCGTGGACTAGCGGGGGGGCTGTCGGCCCAGTACTTC.

The rearrangement links TRBV9 to TRBJ2-6, with D tentatively TRBD1 (5 bases). V gave up 3 bases and J gave up 2 bases, with 12 bases separating them. Germline CDR1 and CDR2: SGDLS and YYNGEE. CDR3 size: 16 residues. The CDR3 DNA sequence: TGTGCCAGCAGCGGAATGACAGAGGCTGGGGCCAACGTCCTGACTTTC. It yields the protein CASSGMTEAGANVLTF.

This clone was seen just once. This sequence joins TRBV6-6 and TRBJ2-5; 12 bases fit TRBD2. V lost 5 bases to trimming and J lost 2 bases; unmatched junction nucleotides: 9. Germline CDR1 reads MNHNY; CDR2 reads SVGAGI (reference sequence). The CDR3 length is 17 residues. The CDR3 loop is CASSQELGLAGQETQYF. As DNA, the CDR3 is TGTGCCAGCAGTCAGGAGCTTGGACTAGCGGGGCAAGAGACCCAGTACTTC.

V gene TRBV7-2 combines with J gene TRBJ1-4, with TRBD1 as a possible D gene (5 bases). The length of the CDR3 is 13 residues. Trimming took off 5 bases at V and 8 bases at J, with 12 bases between the two ends. CDR1 and CDR2 from the germline V gene are SGHTA and FQGNSA. Here the CDR3 reads CASSPRGGEKLFF. The CDR3 DNA reads TGTGCCAGCAGCCCCCGGGGGGGGGAAAAACTGTTTTTT.

The chain recombines TRBV30 with TRBJ1-6, with 8 bases lining up with TRBD1. Germline V gene data show CDR1 as GTSNPN and CDR2 as SVGIG (reference sequence). The J segment lost 8 bases and the V segment lost 5 bases, leaving 8 bases of the junction unmatched. This CDR3 has 14 amino acids. The CDR3 bases are TGTGCCTGGGGACAGGGCCAATCCTATTCACCCCTCCACTTT. Protein sequence: CAWGQGQSYSPLHF.

This chain connects TRBV29-1 to TRBJ1-1, with 7 bases that match TRBD1. The V and J ends lost 7 bases and 3 bases, in that order; junction bases with no gene match: 17. The CDR3 runs to 16 residues. Germline CDR1 reads SQVTM; CDR2 reads ANQGSEA. CDR3 DNA: TGCAGCGCACGACAAGCACAGGGGAGAGGAGACACTGAAGCTTTCTTT. It yields the protein CSARQAQGRGDTEAFF.

The rearrangement uses TRBV6-6 and TRBJ1-1; tentatively, D is TRBD1 (6 bases). CDR3 length: 14 residues. Germline-derived CDR1 and CDR2 are MNHNY and SVGAGI (reference sequence). V lost 5 bases and J lost 3, with 13 bases in between. CDR3 in DNA: TGTGCCAGCAGTAAACAGGGATGGGACACTGAAGCTTTCTTT. Its protein is CASSKQGWDTEAFF.

The CDR3: CASSSGVDTEAFF. CDR3 nucleotide sequence: TGTGCCAGCAGTTCAGGGGTAGACACTGAAGCTTTCTTT. The chain recombines TRBV2 with TRBJ1-1; D possibly corresponds to TRBD1 (6 bases). CDR1 and CDR2 (germline): SNHLY, FYNNEI. Trimming pared 5 bases from V and 3 bases from J, leaving 10 bases between. The CDR3 is made up of 13 amino acids.

This chain connects TRBV9 to TRBJ1-2; D possibly corresponds to TRBD1 (6 bases). V lost 0 bases, J lost 8 bases, and 17 bases lay in between. CDR1 SGDLS and CDR2 YYNGEE come from the germline V gene. The CDR3 has 15 amino acids. The CDR3 protein is CASSVGGTTSTGYTF. The CDR3 DNA reads TGTGCCAGCAGCGTAGGTGGGACAACGAGTACGGGCTACACCTTC.

This chain joins TRBV24-1 and TRBJ2-3; 9 nucleotides line up with TRBD1. Germline V gene sequence: CDR1 KGHDR, CDR2 SFDVKD. V lost 7 bases, J lost 3 bases, and 7 bases stayed unmatched. This CDR3 contains 15 residues. CDR3 residues: CATSPGTGRTDTQYF. CDR3 nucleotide sequence: TGTGCCACCAGCCCCGGGACAGGGCGGACAGATACGCAGTATTTT.

The gene calls are TRBV5-1 and TRBJ1-2, with D hard to call. Germline V gene data show CDR1 as SGHRS and CDR2 as YFSETQ. The germline V and J ends were trimmed by 4 bases and 2 bases, with 12 bases remaining between them. This CDR3 spans 14 amino acids. The CDR3 loop is CASSRAGYNYGYTF. The DNA for the CDR3 is TGCGCCAGCAGCCGAGCGGGGTACAACTATGGCTACACCTTC.

The genes are TRBV27 and TRBJ2-5, with no clear D. Germline V gene data show CDR1 as MNHEY and CDR2 as SMNVEV (reference sequence). Between the trimmed V and J ends, which lost 1 base and 1 base, there was a span of 7 bases. This CDR3 has 14 amino acids. CDR3 protein: CASSLWPLQETQYF. CDR3 nucleotide sequence: TGTGCCAGCAGTTTATGGCCCCTCCAAGAGACCCAGTACTTC.

J is TRBJ1-1 and V is TRBV12-1. TRBV12-1 is a listed pseudogene. The CDR3 loop spans 14 amino acids. Here the CDR3 DNA reads TGTGCCAGCAGCTCGTTTGCGGGTAACACTGAAGCTTTCTTT. This translates into CASSSFAGNTEAFF.

The chain joins TRBV19 to TRBJ2-1, with D hard to call. Germline V CDR1 and CDR2: LNHDA, SQIVND (reference sequence). The CDR3 loop spans 15 amino acids. Deletions cut 4 bases from V and 2 bases from J, with 12 bases between. Here the CDR3 reads CASSTDRKTYNEQFF. The CDR3 region has the DNA TGTGCCAGTAGTACAGACCGTAAAACCTACAATGAGCAGTTCTTC.